This T cell receptor (beta chain) was profiled in a study of CD8 T cells in Susac syndrome. The germline V gene has CDR1 DFQATT and CDR2 SNEGSKA (reference sequence). V was pared by 1 base and J by 4 bases, with 16 bases between. This CDR3 comprises 15 residues. Random hexamers were used to reverse transcribe the RNA input (about 0.5 to 1 ug). Via MiXCR, TCRdb re-called the immunoSEQ multiplex PCR reads, giving one row per CDR3 protein. The data contain 95,000 to 150,000 distinct CDR3 sequences, under 96% of them singletons. The sequenced sample was CD4+ T cells from PBMCs. The J gene is TRBJ2-5, the V gene TRBV20-1, with D possibly called TRBD1 or TRBD2 (5 bases each). This sequence was found in a human donor with Susac syndrome. CDR3 in DNA: TGCAGTGCTAGAGTGGGGGTACTACCGACAGAGACCCAGTACTTC. Its translation: CSARVGVLPTETQYF.